The 5 T cell receptor beta chains listed next were all sequenced from one sample in a study of OX40 agonist ivuxolimab in advanced cancers. Only in-frame clones appear in the TCRdb table, and some are missing; sequencing was by immunoSEQ multiplex PCR. The repertoire holds around 70,000 clones, with about 88% as singletons. The material sequenced was CD4+ or CD8+ T cells sorted from blood, taken in a trial of the OX40 agonist ivuxolimab. These receptors all come from an adult with an advanced solid tumor such as melanoma, head and neck, liver or kidney cancer.

The chain links TRBV9 to TRBJ2-5; D is tentatively TRBD1 or TRBD2 (5 bases each). The V and J ends lost 3 bases and 2 bases respectively, with 17 bases between them. Germline CDR1 is SGDLS and CDR2 is YYNGEE. The length of the CDR3 is 16 residues. CDR3 region: CASSASLRDEQETQYF. CDR3 DNA sequence: TGTGCCAGCAGCGCCTCTTTAAGGGACGAACAAGAGACCCAGTACTTC.

By sample fraction, this clone is medium-sized. The CDR3 DNA sequence: TGTGCCACCAGGGCAAATTTTGAAGACACCGGAGAGCAGTACTTC. It encodes CATRANFEDTGEQYF. The chain recombines TRBV15 with TRBJ2-7, with D unclear. There are 15 residues in the CDR3. CDR1 LNHNV and CDR2 YYDKDF come from the germline V gene (reference sequence). Trimming took off 6 bases at V and 7 bases at J, with 22 bases between the two ends.

This chain uses TRBV6-1 with TRBJ2-5; no firm D call. The length of the CDR3 is 14 residues. V lost 4 bases, J lost 0 bases, and 9 bases lay in between. CDR1 and CDR2 (germline): MNHNS, SASEGT. In nucleotides, the CDR3 is TGTGCCAGCAGTGCGAACTGGAACCAAGAGACCCAGTACTTC. As protein: CASSANWNQETQYF.

The genes are TRBV27 and TRBJ2-6, with 8 bases lining up with TRBD2. The CDR3 length is 16 residues. In germline, CDR1 is MNHEY, CDR2 SMNVEV (reference sequence). With V trimmed by 5 bases and J by 4 bases, 7 bases remained unmatched. This CDR3 reads CASSPLRGGGANVLTF. The CDR3 nucleotides read TGTGCCAGCAGTCCACTCCGGGGGGGCGGGGCCAACGTCCTGACTTTC.

The chain employs TRBV19 and TRBJ2-3; D gene uncertain. The CDR3 consists of 13 residues. Germline CDR1 reads LNHDA; CDR2 reads SQIVND (reference sequence). Trimming took off 5 bases at V and 10 bases at J, with 16 bases between the two ends. The CDR3 DNA reads TGTGCCAGTAGTCCGACCGTACGGGTCCCGCAGTATTTT. It encodes CASSPTVRVPQYF.